The clone carrying this T cell receptor (beta chain) was counted a few times. The target antigen is unknown. TCR cDNA was made by 5'RACE template switching, adding a universal primer site and UMIs. TCRdb fed the 5' RACE reads into MiXCR, producing one record per CDR3 protein. In the table there are 100,000 to 150,000 distinct CDR3 sequences, under 8% of which are singletons. These data originate in a study of T cells after yellow fever vaccination. For the study at large: Each low-cell-number fraction was prepared by means of SMART-Seq v4 Ultra Low Input. Points from the study as a whole: When the response was secondary, it was weaker but reached its peak faster, day 5 versus 15. Subsequent booster samples again held most clones from primary vaccination (96% CD4, about 90% CD8).

The CDR3 is 15 amino acids. V was shortened by 0 bases and J by 0 bases, with 6 bases between the two germline ends. Germline V gene data show CDR1 as LGHNA and CDR2 as YNFKEQ. The origin of this receptor is a man between 18 and 29 years old who received the YFV17D yellow fever vaccine. This sample comprised CD4+ T cells sorted from PBMCs, obtained more than 8 days after the first yellow fever vaccination. The chain joins TRBV4-2 to TRBJ1-5; TRBD1 is a possible D gene (5 bases). CDR3 sequence (DNA): TGTGCCAGCAGCCAAGATGGACATAGCAATCAGCCCCAGCATTTT. Translating it yields CASSQDGHSNQPQHF.